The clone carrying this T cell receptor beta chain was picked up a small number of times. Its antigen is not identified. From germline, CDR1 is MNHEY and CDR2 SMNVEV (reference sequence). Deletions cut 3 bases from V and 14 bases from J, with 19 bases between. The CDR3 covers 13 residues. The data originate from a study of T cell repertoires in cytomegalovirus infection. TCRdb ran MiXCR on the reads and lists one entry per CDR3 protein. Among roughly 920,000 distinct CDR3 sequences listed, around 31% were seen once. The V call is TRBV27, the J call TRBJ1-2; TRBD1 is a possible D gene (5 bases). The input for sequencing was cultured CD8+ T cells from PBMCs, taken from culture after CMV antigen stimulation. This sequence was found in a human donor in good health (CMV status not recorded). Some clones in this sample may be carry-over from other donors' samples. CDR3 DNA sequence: TGTGCCAGCAGTTTTCAGGCCAGGGAGGCCGCAACCTTC. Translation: CASSFQAREAATF.